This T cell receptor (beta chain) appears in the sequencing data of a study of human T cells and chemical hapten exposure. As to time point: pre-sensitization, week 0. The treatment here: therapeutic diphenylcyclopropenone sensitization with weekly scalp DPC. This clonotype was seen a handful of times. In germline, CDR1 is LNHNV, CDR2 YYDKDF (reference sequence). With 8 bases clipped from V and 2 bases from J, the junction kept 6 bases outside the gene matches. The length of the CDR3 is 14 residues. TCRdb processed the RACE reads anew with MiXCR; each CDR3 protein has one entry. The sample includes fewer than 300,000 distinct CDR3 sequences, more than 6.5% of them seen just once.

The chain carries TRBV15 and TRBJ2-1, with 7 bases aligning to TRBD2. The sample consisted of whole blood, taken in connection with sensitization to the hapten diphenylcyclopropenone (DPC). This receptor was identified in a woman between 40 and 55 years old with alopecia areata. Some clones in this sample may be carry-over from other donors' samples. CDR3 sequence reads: CATSRDYAYNEQFF. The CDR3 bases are TGTGCCACCTCCCGGGACTATGCCTACAATGAGCAGTTCTTC.